This T cell receptor beta chain was retrieved from a study of graft-versus-host responses after intestinal transplantation. With regard to this clone: Its specificity is unknown.

Measured with immunoSEQ multiplex PCR; TCRdb has only the in-frame clones, and not every one. The table has around 90,000 clones, 85% to 95% seen once; the top ten hold around 0.18%. The V gene lost 8 bases and the J gene lost 2 bases, with 13 bases spanning the gap. This CDR3 is built from 13 residues. Germline CDR1 is LNHNV and CDR2 is YYDKDF (reference sequence). The receptor was derived from a human donor who was the organ donor for an intestinal transplant. The sequences come from unstimulated CD4+ T cells sorted from spleen or lymph node cells, collected before transplant. The chain joins TRBV15 to TRBJ2-7; D gene uncertain. The CDR3 DNA follows: TGTGCCACCGCAGGCTTTCGCGCCTACGAGCAGTACTTC. It specifies CATAGFRAYEQYF. The variable domain in full, completed from reference TRBV15 and TRBJ2-7, reads DAMVIQNPRYQVTQFGKPVTLSCSQTLNHNVMYWYQQKSSQAPKLLFHYYDKDFNNEADTPDNFQSRRPNTSFCFLDIRSPGLGDTAMYLCATAGFRAYEQYFGPGTRLTVT.